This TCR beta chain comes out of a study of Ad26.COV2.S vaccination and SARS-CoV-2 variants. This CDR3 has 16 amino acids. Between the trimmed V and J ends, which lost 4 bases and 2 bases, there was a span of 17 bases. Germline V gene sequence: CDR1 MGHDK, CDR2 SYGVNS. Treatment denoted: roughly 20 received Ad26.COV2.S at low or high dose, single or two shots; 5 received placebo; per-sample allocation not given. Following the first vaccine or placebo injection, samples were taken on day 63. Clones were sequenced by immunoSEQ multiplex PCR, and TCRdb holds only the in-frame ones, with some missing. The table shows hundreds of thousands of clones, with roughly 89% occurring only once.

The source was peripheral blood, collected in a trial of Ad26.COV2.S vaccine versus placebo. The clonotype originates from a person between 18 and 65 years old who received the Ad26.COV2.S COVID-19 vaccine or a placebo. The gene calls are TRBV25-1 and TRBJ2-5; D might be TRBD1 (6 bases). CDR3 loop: CASSAGDLPLQETQYF. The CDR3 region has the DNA TGTGCCAGCAGTGCAGGGGACCTCCCGCTACAAGAGACCCAGTACTTC.